Following are 30 T cell receptor beta chains from one sample sequenced in a study of blood T cell repertoires in COVID-19. Sequencing was performed with immunoSEQ multiplex PCR; in TCRdb, only in-frame clones are kept and a portion is missing. The sample comprises 200,000 to 250,000 clones, roughly 84% of which are singletons, and 3% to 4.5% rests with the top ten. The sample was peripheral blood. These receptors originate from a woman aged 80 or over with acute or convalescent COVID-19.

CDR3 region: CASSQDTGLYEQYF. For the CDR3, the DNA is TGCGCCAGCAGCCAAGATACAGGGCTCTACGAGCAGTACTTC. The chain couples TRBV4-1 to TRBJ2-7; maybe TRBD1 (6 bases). The CDR3 consists of 14 residues. Trimming took off 0 bases at V and 3 bases at J, with 9 bases between the two ends. Germline CDR1 reads MGHRA; CDR2 reads YSYEKL.

This chain uses TRBV5-4 with TRBJ1-1, with D maybe TRBD1 (5 bases). CDR1 SGHNT and CDR2 YYREEE come from the germline V gene (reference sequence). The germline V and J ends were trimmed by 4 bases and 2 bases, with 18 bases remaining between them. The CDR3 loop spans 16 amino acids. CDR3 nucleotide sequence: TGTGCCAGCAGCCCCCTTGGGGGAGGGATAAACACTGAAGCTTTCTTT. Protein product: CASSPLGGGINTEAFF.

V usage is TRBV9 and J usage is TRBJ1-1; no firm D call. The V end lost 0 bases, the J end lost 1 base, and 13 bases lay between the germline ends. CDR3 length: 16 amino acids. The germline gives CDR1 SGDLS, CDR2 YYNGEE. Written as DNA, the CDR3 is TGTGCCAGCAGCGTAGGGGAGCGGGTGCGGAACACTGAAGCTTTCTTT. Residues: CASSVGERVRNTEAFF.

Remarks on this clone: Distinct nucleotide sequences in the sample also encode this CDR3. The chain uses TRBV19 and TRBJ1-1, with TRBD1 as a possible D gene (5 bases). CDR1 is LNHDA, CDR2 SQIVND, per germline (reference sequence). This CDR3 contains 13 residues. The V end lost 5 bases, the J end lost 1 base, and 8 bases lay between the germline ends. CDR3 loop: CASSYTGNTEAFF. The CDR3 DNA is TGTGCCAGTAGTTATACAGGGAACACTGAAGCTTTCTTT.

The chain carries TRBV5-5 and TRBJ1-5, with D possibly TRBD1 on 5 matching bases. Germline assignment: CDR1 SGHKS and CDR2 YYEKEE (reference sequence). This CDR3 has 15 residues. Trimming stripped 1 base from V and 2 bases from J, with 10 bases between. CDR3 protein: CASSLSGSGNQPQHF. The CDR3 DNA is TGTGCCAGCAGCTTGTCAGGGTCGGGCAATCAGCCCCAGCATTTT.

This rearrangement joins TRBV7-2 to TRBJ1-2; 8 bases are shared with TRBD1. The germline V gene has CDR1 SGHTA and CDR2 FQGNSA. This CDR3 is built from 15 residues. The V gene end was trimmed by 0 bases and the J gene end by 7 bases; junction bases not matched to a gene: 7. The CDR3 protein is CASSLATGEPFGYTF. As DNA, the CDR3 is TGTGCCAGCAGCTTAGCGACAGGGGAACCCTTTGGCTACACCTTC.

This clone was seen just once. The chain couples TRBV6-1 to TRBJ2-5; TRBD1 agrees at 9 bases. Looked up from germline, CDR1 is MNHNS and CDR2 is SASEGT. J was trimmed by 4 bases and V by 4 bases; bases with no gene match: 16. This CDR3 has 18 residues. The CDR3 DNA reads TGTGCCAGCAGTGGGAAGGGGTGGGGACAGGGACCACGAGAGACCCAGTACTTC. This codes for CASSGKGWGQGPRETQYF.

V usage is TRBV2 and J usage is TRBJ1-5; D possibly corresponds to TRBD1 (5 bases). Germline V lookup: CDR1 SNHLY, CDR2 FYNNEI. This CDR3 region has 13 residues. V lost 5 bases and J lost 6, with 11 bases in between. The CDR3: CASSSRVSQPQHF. The CDR3 nucleotides are TGTGCCAGCAGTAGCAGGGTCAGTCAGCCCCAGCATTTT.

The chain uses TRBV11-3 and TRBJ1-1; D is unclear. Germline CDR1 SGHNT, CDR2 YENEEA. Trimming pared 1 base from V and 4 bases from J, leaving 7 bases between. CDR3 size: 13 residues. CDR3 in amino acids: CASSLGGITEAFF. The CDR3 DNA reads as TGTGCCAGCAGCTTAGGAGGGATCACTGAAGCTTTCTTT.

The table lists this clone with a count of one. The rearrangement joins TRBV27 to TRBJ2-7, with D tentatively TRBD1 (6 bases). This CDR3 spans 14 amino acids. V dropped 2 bases and J dropped 5 bases, with 13 bases sitting between them. The germline gives CDR1 MNHEY, CDR2 SMNVEV (reference sequence). The CDR3 is CASSLGLGAHEQYF. CDR3 nucleotide sequence: TGTGCCAGCAGTTTAGGGCTGGGGGCGCACGAGCAGTACTTC.

In regard to this clone: The same CDR3 can be traced to other DNA sequences in this sample. The gene calls are TRBV24-1 and TRBJ2-1, with no clear D. The germline V gene has CDR1 KGHDR and CDR2 SFDVKD. The CDR3 is 13 residues long. Trimming cost V 2 bases and J 9 bases, with 10 bases left between them. The CDR3: CATSDSLVSEQFF. CDR3 coding DNA: TGTGCCACCAGTGATTCCCTAGTTAGTGAGCAGTTCTTC.

This clone was picked up one time. This chain uses TRBV7-9 with TRBJ1-4; 10 bases map to TRBD1. Looked up from germline, CDR1 is SEHNR and CDR2 is FQNEAQ (reference sequence). The CDR3 has 16 amino acids. After removal of 3 bases from V and 7 bases from J, the junction contained 8 bases not matched to a gene. This CDR3 reads CASSFLLGTGVEKLFF. The CDR3 nucleotides read TGTGCCAGCAGCTTTCTACTCGGGACAGGGGTTGAAAAACTGTTTTTT.

A single count supports this clone. The chain links TRBV19 to TRBJ1-2; 11 nucleotides agree with TRBD1. The length of the CDR3 is 17 residues. The junction had 12 bases not matched to a gene; V was cut back by 4 bases and J by 5 bases. Looked up from germline, CDR1 is LNHDA and CDR2 is SQIVND (reference sequence). CDR3 sequence: CASSTPDRGQEAYGYTF. In DNA form, the CDR3 reads TGTGCCAGTAGTACACCGGACAGGGGGCAAGAGGCTTATGGCTACACCTTC.

The chain is built from TRBV5-1 and TRBJ2-2; 8 bases align to TRBD1. Germline CDR1 is SGHRS and CDR2 is YFSETQ. The CDR3 has 16 amino acids. V lost 4 bases to trimming and J lost 2 bases; unmatched junction nucleotides: 7. As DNA, the CDR3 is TGCGCCAGCAGCGGAGGACAGGGCCTTAACACCGGGGAGCTGTTTTTT. It translates to CASSGGQGLNTGELFF.

This clone was detected only once. The chain carries TRBV1 and TRBJ2-7; the table's D gene call, TRBD2, was not cross checked with the DNA. TRBV1 is deemed a pseudogene. The CDR3 runs to 20 residues. CDR3 sequence (DNA): TGCACCAGCAGCCAAGCTCCTGATAGGACTAGCGGGGGGGTGTTCTACGAGCAGTACTTC. This gives the protein CTSSQAPDRTSGGVFYEQYF.

The chain recombines TRBV7-6 with TRBJ1-1; D may be TRBD1 (6 bases). Deletions cut 5 bases from V and 1 base from J, with 11 bases between. The germline V gene has CDR1 SGHVS and CDR2 FNYEAQ. The CDR3 contains 14 residues. The CDR3 loop reads CASSPGGPNTEAFF. In DNA form, the CDR3 reads TGTGCCAGCAGCCCTGGGGGCCCGAACACTGAAGCTTTCTTT.

In its sample, this clone was seen once. The J gene is TRBJ2-1, the V gene TRBV29-1; no definite D call. The CDR3 runs 11 residues. CDR1 SQVTM and CDR2 ANQGSEA come from the germline V gene. The CDR3 coding sequence is TGCAGTACAAATACCTACAATGAGCAGTTCTTC. Protein product: CSTNTYNEQFF.

CDR3 in DNA: TGTGCCAGCAGCCGGGGGACTAGCGGGGGGCATAAGTACTTC. It is translated as CASSRGTSGGHKYF. V and J are TRBV6-6 and TRBJ2-7; 15 bases are shared with TRBD2. Germline V gene lookup returns CDR1 MNHNY and CDR2 SVGAGI (reference sequence). With V trimmed by 6 bases and J by 11 bases, 8 bases remained unmatched. CDR3 length: 14 residues.

This chain links TRBV2 with TRBJ2-1, with 7 nucleotides matching TRBD1. CDR1 is SNHLY and CDR2 is FYNNEI in the germline V gene. This CDR3 is built from 14 residues. V shed 4 bases and J 2 bases; nucleotides not matched to a gene: 2. The CDR3 DNA reads as TGTGCCAGCAGTGCCGGACAGGCCTACAATGAGCAGTTCTTC. Translating it yields CASSAGQAYNEQFF.

The J gene is TRBJ2-1, the V gene TRBV27; 12 nucleotides line up with TRBD2. Trimming at V came to 5 bases and at J to 9 bases, leaving 8 bases not matched to a gene. Germline V CDR1 and CDR2: MNHEY, SMNVEV (reference sequence). The CDR3 sequence is 15 residues long. For the CDR3, the DNA is TGTGCCAGCAGTGCGCCTAGCGGGGGGGCCTTTGAGCAGTTCTTC. Protein: CASSAPSGGAFEQFF.

A few counts support this clone. V gene TRBV6-1 combines with J gene TRBJ2-2, with 11 bases lining up with TRBD1. This CDR3 contains 19 residues. CDR1 is MNHNS and CDR2 is SASEGT in the germline V gene. Trimming removed 3 bases from V and 6 bases from J; junction bases left unmatched: 15. CDR3 in DNA: TGTGCCAGCAGTGATCTGCGGACAGGGGGCCAAGGGATTGCCGGGGAGCTGTTTTTT. Amino acid sequence: CASSDLRTGGQGIAGELFF.

The V call is TRBV19, the J call TRBJ2-1, with 12 bases identical to TRBD2. The V gene end was trimmed by 0 bases and the J gene end by 4 bases; junction bases not matched to a gene: 1. Looked up from germline, CDR1 is LNHDA and CDR2 is SQIVND (reference sequence). CDR3 length: 16 residues. Written as DNA, the CDR3 is TGTGCCAGTAGTATAGAACTAGCGGGGGGATACAATGAGCAGTTCTTC. This encodes CASSIELAGGYNEQFF.

The gene calls are TRBV19 and TRBJ1-1; 8 nucleotides agree with TRBD1. The germline CDR1 and CDR2 sequences are LNHDA and SQIVND (reference sequence). The CDR3 consists of 14 residues. Trimming at V came to 5 bases and at J to 6 bases, leaving 8 bases not matched to a gene. The CDR3 region is CASSWGTGNSEAFF. DNA of the CDR3: TGTGCCAGTAGTTGGGGGACAGGAAACTCTGAAGCTTTCTTT.

The V gene is TRBV5-6, the J gene TRBJ1-2, with TRBD1 identical over 9 bases. The CDR3 totals 16 residues. V shed 2 bases, J shed 1 base, and the junction held 6 bases outside the gene matches. The germline CDR1 and CDR2 sequences are SGHDT and YYEEEE. Written as DNA, the CDR3 is TGTGCCAGCAGCTTTACAGGGGGCAGTTTTAACTATGGCTACACCTTC. Protein: CASSFTGGSFNYGYTF.

This chain's CDR3 is CASSRRLAGGQETQYF. The CDR3, as DNA: TGTGCCAGCAGCCGAAGACTAGCGGGGGGCCAAGAGACCCAGTACTTC. The chain is built from TRBV6-2 or TRBV6-3 and TRBJ2-5, with 13 bases matching TRBD2. Germline V gene data show CDR1 as MNHEY and CDR2 as SVGEGT. V was pared by 6 bases and J by 1 base, with 5 bases of the junction left unmatched. The CDR3 covers 16 residues.

The chain recombines TRBV6-2 or TRBV6-3 with TRBJ2-2; unclear D gene. Germline CDR1 and CDR2: MNHEY and SVGEGT. The germline V and J ends were trimmed by 6 bases and 5 bases, with 10 bases remaining between them. The CDR3 spans 13 residues. The CDR3 loop is CASSQLMTGELFF. In DNA, the CDR3 is TGTGCCAGCAGCCAACTTATGACCGGGGAGCTGTTTTTT.

The J gene is TRBJ2-7, the V gene TRBV19; tentative D call: TRBD1 (6 bases). Trimming took 5 bases from V and 2 from J, leaving 16 bases between them. The CDR3 is 15 residues long. CDR1 and CDR2 (germline): LNHDA, SQIVND (reference sequence). CDR3 protein: CASSAPGVPTYEQYF. The CDR3 nucleotides are TGTGCCAGTAGTGCCCCAGGGGTCCCTACCTACGAGCAGTACTTC.

This clone occurred once. The CDR3 here is CASSIRPRRETQYF. CDR3 in DNA: TGTGCCAGTAGTATCCGGCCGCGGCGGGAGACCCAGTACTTC. The V call is TRBV19, the J call TRBJ2-5; D is unclear. V dropped 3 bases and J dropped 5 bases, with 13 bases sitting between them. There are 14 residues in the CDR3. Germline values: CDR1 LNHDA, CDR2 SQIVND (reference sequence).

The chain couples TRBV2 to TRBJ1-2, with 7 positions matching TRBD1. The CDR3 has 13 residues. Germline CDR1 is SNHLY and CDR2 is FYNNEI. V trimming: 3 bases; J trimming: 5 bases; junction bases outside the gene matches: 3. DNA for the CDR3: TGTGCCAGCAGTGACTTCAGGGGGTATGGCTACACCTTC. Protein: CASSDFRGYGYTF.

The gene calls are TRBV20-1 and TRBJ2-3; possibly TRBD2 for D (6 bases). The CDR3 loop spans 11 amino acids. V was trimmed by 6 bases and J by 7 bases, leaving 11 bases between them. Germline V gene lookup returns CDR1 DFQATT and CDR2 SNEGSKA (reference sequence). The CDR3 DNA sequence: TGCAGTGCCCCGCTAGCGAATACGCAGTATTTT. Translated: CSAPLANTQYF.